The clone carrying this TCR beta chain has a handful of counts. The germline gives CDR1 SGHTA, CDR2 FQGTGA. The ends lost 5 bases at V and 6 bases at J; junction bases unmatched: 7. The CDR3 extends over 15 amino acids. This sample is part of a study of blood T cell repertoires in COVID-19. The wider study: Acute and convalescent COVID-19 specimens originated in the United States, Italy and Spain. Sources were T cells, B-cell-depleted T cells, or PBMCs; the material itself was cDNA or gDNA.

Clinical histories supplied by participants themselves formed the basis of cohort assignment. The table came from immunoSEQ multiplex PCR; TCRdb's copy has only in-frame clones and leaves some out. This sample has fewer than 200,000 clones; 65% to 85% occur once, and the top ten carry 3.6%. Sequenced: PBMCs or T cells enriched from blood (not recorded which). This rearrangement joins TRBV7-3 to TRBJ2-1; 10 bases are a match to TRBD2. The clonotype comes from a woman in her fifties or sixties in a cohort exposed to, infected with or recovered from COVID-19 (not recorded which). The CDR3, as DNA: TGTGCCAGCAGCCCCCGCGCTAGCGGGAGCAATGAGCAGTTCTTC. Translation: CASSPRASGSNEQFF.